What follows are 32 T cell receptor beta chains derived from one specimen sequenced in a study of blood T cell repertoires in COVID-19. The table came from immunoSEQ multiplex PCR; TCRdb's copy has only in-frame clones and leaves some out. The repertoire holds hundreds of thousands of clones, roughly 83% seen once, with 27% in the top ten. Sequencing was performed on peripheral blood. These receptors all come from a man aged 35-49 years with acute or convalescent COVID-19.

The V and J genes are TRBV14 and TRBJ1-1; the D gene is possibly TRBD1 (6 bases). Trimming cost V 2 bases and J 7 bases, with 26 bases left between them. Germline lookup yields CDR1 SGHDN and CDR2 FVKESK. This CDR3 has 18 residues. CDR3 nucleotides: TGTGCCAGCAGCCAAATGGACCAAGATCATGCGGGGGCCGGTGAAGCTTTCTTT. Its protein is CASSQMDQDHAGAGEAFF.

The rearrangement joins TRBV2 to TRBJ2-3; 10 nucleotides align to TRBD2. Trimming removed 7 bases from V and 9 bases from J; junction bases left unmatched: 19. Germline CDR1 is SNHLY and CDR2 is FYNNEI. The CDR3 is 17 amino acids. CDR3 DNA: TGTGCCAGCACAGCGCCGGGTAGCGGGAGGACAAGGGGGACGCAGTATTTT. Translating it yields CASTAPGSGRTRGTQYF.

This clone was detected a few times. The rearrangement links TRBV5-5 to TRBJ1-4; 9 nucleotides line up with TRBD1. The ends lost 4 bases at V and 6 bases at J; junction bases unmatched: 4. Germline V gives CDR1 SGHKS, CDR2 YYEKEE (reference sequence). This CDR3 is built from 14 residues. CDR3 amino acids: CASSLRDRDEKLFF. DNA for the CDR3: TGTGCCAGCAGCCTTCGGGACAGGGATGAAAAACTGTTTTTT.

The chain combines TRBV5-1 with TRBJ2-5; 8 positions agree with TRBD1. The germline V gene has CDR1 SGHRS and CDR2 YFSETQ. Trimming removed 4 bases from V and 2 bases from J; junction bases left unmatched: 1. The CDR3 consists of 13 residues. The CDR3 region is CASSRDRQETQYF. CDR3 DNA sequence: TGCGCCAGCAGCCGGGACAGGCAAGAGACCCAGTACTTC.

The chain couples TRBV18 to TRBJ1-1; 11 bases match TRBD1. Germline assignment: CDR1 KGHSH and CDR2 LQKENI. The CDR3 contains 15 residues. Trimming cost V 5 bases and J 4 bases; bases outside gene matches: 6. In DNA form, the CDR3 reads TGTGCCAGCTCATCATCCGGGACAGGGGGCACTGAAGCTTTCTTT. This translates into CASSSSGTGGTEAFF.

The gene calls are TRBV11-2 and TRBJ2-5; 9 nucleotides match TRBD2. Per germline, CDR1 SGHAT and CDR2 FQNNGV. The CDR3 is made up of 18 amino acids. V lost 1 base to trimming and J lost 6 bases; unmatched junction nucleotides: 15. The CDR3 bases are TGTGCCAGCAGCTTAGGGCATAGCGGGAGCCCGAGAATGCAGACCCAGTACTTC. Protein product: CASSLGHSGSPRMQTQYF.

This clone was detected once. For the CDR3, the DNA is TGTGCCAGCAGCTCTGGTAGGGGCAATGAGCAGTTCTTC. Its translation: CASSSGRGNEQFF. V is TRBV5-4 and J is TRBJ2-1, with D perhaps matching TRBD1 (5 bases). The CDR3 has 13 residues. V was trimmed by 3 bases and J by 6 bases, leaving 10 bases between them. Germline V gene data show CDR1 as SGHNT and CDR2 as YYREEE (reference sequence).

V is TRBV6-2 or TRBV6-3 and J is TRBJ2-7; TRBD1 matches at 8 bases. Germline loops: CDR1 MNHEY, CDR2 SVGEGT. Trimming took 1 base from V and 4 from J; bases not matched to a gene: 3. This CDR3 has 14 amino acids. This chain's CDR3 is CASSYWTGPYEQYF. The CDR3 DNA reads as TGTGCCAGCAGTTACTGGACAGGGCCATACGAGCAGTACTTC.

The chain recombines TRBV19 with TRBJ1-1, with D unresolved. The CDR3 is made up of 14 amino acids. CDR1 and CDR2 (germline): LNHDA, SQIVND (reference sequence). V lost 2 bases to trimming and J lost 8 bases, with 15 bases between them. CDR3 sequence: CASSIYHGRSEAFF. The CDR3 region has the DNA TGTGCCAGTAGTATATATCATGGCAGGTCAGAAGCTTTCTTT.

This chain connects TRBV6-1 to TRBJ1-2; no clear D gene. Trimming cost V 2 bases and J 4 bases, with 5 bases left between them. CDR3 length: 12 residues. Per the germline V gene, CDR1 is MNHNS and CDR2 is SASEGT. CDR3 amino acids: CASSENGYGYTF. CDR3 coding DNA: TGTGCCAGCAGTGAAAACGGCTATGGCTACACCTTC.

About this clone itself: Other DNA sequences of this sample code for an identical CDR3. The chain couples TRBV7-2 to TRBJ1-1; unclear D gene. The V end lost 1 base, the J end lost 1 base, and 7 bases lay between the germline ends. Germline loops: CDR1 SGHTA, CDR2 FQGNSA. CDR3 size: 14 residues. Here the CDR3 reads CASSLVSRNTEAFF. The CDR3 bases are TGTGCCAGCAGCTTAGTATCCAGGAACACTGAAGCTTTCTTT.

The CDR3 loop is CASLSLGRGSYNEQFF. The CDR3 region has the DNA TGTGCCAGCCTTAGTTTGGGGCGGGGCTCCTACAATGAGCAGTTCTTC. This sequence joins TRBV28 and TRBJ2-1; tentatively, D is TRBD2 (6 bases). The CDR3 is made up of 16 amino acids. Germline V CDR1 and CDR2: MDHEN, SYDVKM. V lost 8 bases and J lost 0, with 17 bases in between.

The chain carries TRBV7-6 and TRBJ2-7; 8 bases line up with TRBD2. The junction had 13 bases not matched to a gene; V was cut back by 11 bases and J by 1 base. Germline V CDR1 and CDR2: SGHVS, FNYEAQ. The CDR3 extends over 15 amino acids. DNA for the CDR3: TGTGCCTCTCAAGCGGGAGTGGGTCCGTCCTACGAGCAGTACTTC. Its translation is CASQAGVGPSYEQYF.

The CDR3 is CASGLVVLAGLASTDTQYF. CDR3 in DNA: TGTGCTAGTGGTTTGGTTGTATTGGCGGGACTAGCTAGCACAGATACGCAGTATTTT. The chain combines TRBV12-5 with TRBJ2-3; 9 positions agree with TRBD2. The trim removed 0 bases at V and 0 bases at J, leaving 10 bases unmatched. Germline V gives CDR1 LGHNT, CDR2 FRNRAP. The CDR3 length is 19 residues.

Concerning this clone itself: One end of the junction fails to match germline, which may point to a read error. The V call is TRBV19, the J call TRBJ1-1, with TRBD1 identical over 8 bases. Looked up from germline, CDR1 is LNHDA and CDR2 is SQIVND (reference sequence). This CDR3 is 14 amino acids long. The CDR3 DNA reads as TGTGCCAGTCGTATGGGACAGGAGTCCACTGAAGCTTTCTTT. This codes for CASRMGQESTEAFF. Looking up the rest from reference TRBV19 and TRBJ1-1 gives the full variable domain: DGGITQSPKYLFRKEGQNVTLSCEQNLNHDAMYWYRQDPGQGLRLIYYSQIVNDFQKGDIAEGYSVSREKKESFPLTVTSAQKNPTAFYLCASRMGQESTEAFFGQGTRLTVV.

The genes are TRBV19 and TRBJ1-2, with a weak D call TRBD1 (6 bases). V dropped 5 bases and J dropped 8 bases, with 24 bases sitting between them. The CDR3 sequence is 16 residues long. Germline CDR1 LNHDA, CDR2 SQIVND (reference sequence). The CDR3 here is CASSPDPTGPFGGYTF. In DNA form, the CDR3 reads TGTGCCAGTAGTCCTGACCCGACAGGTCCTTTCGGAGGCTACACCTTC.

V usage is TRBV29-1 and J usage is TRBJ1-2, with TRBD1 identical over 10 bases. CDR1 is SQVTM, CDR2 ANQGSEA, per germline. There are 16 residues in the CDR3. The V and J ends lost 6 bases and 4 bases, in that order; junction bases with no gene match: 14. CDR3: CSVTIDGTGETYGYTF. The CDR3 DNA reads TGCAGCGTGACAATCGACGGGACAGGGGAGACCTATGGCTACACCTTC.

This clone was counted between two and nine times. The V and J genes are TRBV20-1 and TRBJ2-7, with TRBD2 identical over 14 bases. The CDR3 runs to 13 residues. V lost 3 bases, J lost 10 bases, and 5 bases stayed unmatched. In germline, CDR1 is DFQATT, CDR2 SNEGSKA (reference sequence). DNA of the CDR3: TGCAGTGCTAGTCCGGGACTAGCGGGAGTTCAGTACTTC. Encoded protein: CSASPGLAGVQYF.

This clone was seen once. This sequence joins TRBV5-1 and TRBJ1-1, with 8 nucleotides matching TRBD1. Losses at the gene ends were 1 base for V and 3 bases for J; bases not matched to a gene: 2. CDR1 SGHRS and CDR2 YFSETQ come from the germline V gene. The CDR3 is made up of 14 amino acids. Here the CDR3 reads CASSLQGAHTEAFF. As DNA, the CDR3 is TGCGCCAGCAGCTTGCAGGGGGCGCACACTGAAGCTTTCTTT.

This clone was counted between two and nine times. In DNA, the CDR3 is TGCAGCGCGACTCGGGGCTCTGGAAACACCATATATTTT. Translation: CSATRGSGNTIYF. The rearrangement links TRBV29-1 to TRBJ1-3; unclear D gene. The CDR3 runs to 13 residues. The V end lost 7 bases, the J end lost 0 bases, and 10 bases lay between the germline ends. Germline V lookup: CDR1 SQVTM, CDR2 ANQGSEA.

The chain carries TRBV19 and TRBJ2-7; 7 bases line up with TRBD1. This CDR3 has 15 amino acids. The germline CDR1 and CDR2 sequences are LNHDA and SQIVND (reference sequence). With 5 bases clipped from V and 6 bases from J, the junction kept 13 bases outside the gene matches. The CDR3 is CASSLQRGQFLEQYF. In DNA, the CDR3 is TGTGCCAGTAGTCTACAAAGGGGACAGTTCCTCGAGCAGTACTTC.

A single count supports this clone. J is TRBJ1-4 and V is TRBV19; D gene uncertain. Germline values: CDR1 LNHDA, CDR2 SQIVND (reference sequence). V dropped 4 bases and J dropped 6 bases, with 9 bases sitting between them. The CDR3 is made up of 13 amino acids. CDR3 region: CASSNSNYEKLFF. Here the CDR3 DNA reads TGTGCCAGTAGTAACAGCAACTATGAAAAACTGTTTTTT.

This clone was seen only once. The rearrangement uses TRBV5-1 and TRBJ1-1; 9 nucleotides match TRBD1. V shed 5 bases and J 0 bases; nucleotides not matched to a gene: 5. Germline CDR1 SGHRS, CDR2 YFSETQ. This CDR3 has 15 amino acids. CDR3 sequence (DNA): TGCGCCAGCAGGGGGGACAGGGCTATGAACACTGAAGCTTTCTTT. Translation: CASRGDRAMNTEAFF.

V gene TRBV7-3 combines with J gene TRBJ2-2; 9 positions agree with TRBD1. Germline V gene sequence: CDR1 SGHTA, CDR2 FQGTGA. V was pared by 4 bases and J by 4 bases, with 7 bases of the junction left unmatched. The CDR3 covers 16 residues. The CDR3 DNA is TGTGCCAGCAGCTCCTACAGGGGGCCGGGCACCGGGGAGCTGTTTTTT. The encoded protein is CASSSYRGPGTGELFF.

The CDR3 loop reads CASSDGGLGYTF. The CDR3 DNA is TGTGCCAGCAGTGACGGGGGGCTTGGCTACACCTTC. This rearrangement joins TRBV2 to TRBJ1-2; possible D gene TRBD1, 6 bases. The V and J ends lost 3 bases and 7 bases respectively, with 9 bases between them. Germline V gene lookup returns CDR1 SNHLY and CDR2 FYNNEI. The CDR3 is 12 residues long. Combining the CDR3 with reference TRBV2 and TRBJ1-2 gives the whole variable domain EPEVTQTPSHQVTQMGQEVILRCVPISNHLYFYWYRQILGQKVEFLVSFYNNEISEKSEIFDDQFSVERPDGSNFTLKIRSTKLEDSAMYFCASSDGGLGYTFGSGTRLTVV.

The V and J genes are TRBV7-7 and TRBJ2-7; D is possibly TRBD2 (6 bases). Germline CDR1 and CDR2: SSHAT and FNYEAQ (reference sequence). There are 14 residues in the CDR3. With 5 bases removed from V and 5 bases from J, the gap between germline ends came to 16 bases. The CDR3 here is CASSLGGTTHEQYF. DNA for the CDR3: TGTGCCAGCAGCCTGGGCGGGACCACCCACGAGCAGTACTTC.

This clone was counted between two and nine times. This chain joins TRBV9 and TRBJ2-2; weak D call: TRBD2 (5 bases). Germline V gives CDR1 SGDLS, CDR2 YYNGEE. The CDR3 is made up of 14 amino acids. V was shortened by 4 bases and J by 5 bases, with 12 bases between the two germline ends. The CDR3 nucleotides are TGTGCCAGCAGCCCCCCTACGGGGACCGGGGAGCTGTTTTTT. This translates into CASSPPTGTGELFF. The full variable domain, rest sourced from reference TRBV9 and TRBJ2-2, is DSGVTQTPKHLITATGQRVTLRCSPRSGDLSVYWYQQSLDQGLQFLIQYYNGEERAKGNILERFSAQQFPDLHSELNLSSLELGDSALYFCASSPPTGTGELFFGEGSRLTVL.

The genes are TRBV9 and TRBJ2-1; tentatively, D is TRBD1 (7 bases). Germline CDR1 SGDLS, CDR2 YYNGEE. This CDR3 has 15 residues. V lost 3 bases to trimming and J lost 5 bases, with 15 bases between them. CDR3 loop: CASSERSGGHNEQFF. The DNA for the CDR3 is TGTGCCAGCAGCGAGAGGTCAGGGGGGCACAATGAGCAGTTCTTC.

This chain joins TRBV6-6 and TRBJ2-2, with a possible D match to TRBD2 (6 bases). Germline CDR1 and CDR2: MNHNY and SVGAGI (reference sequence). The CDR3 spans 16 residues. The germline V and J ends were trimmed by 4 bases and 1 base, with 13 bases remaining between them. The CDR3 coding sequence is TGTGCCAGCAGTTTCACCGGGACTGTGAACACCGGGGAGCTGTTTTTT. Its protein product is CASSFTGTVNTGELFF.

The rearrangement joins TRBV14 to TRBJ2-5; 8 bases map to TRBD2. This CDR3 has 13 residues. V was clipped by 10 bases and J by 2 bases; unmatched bases: 6. Germline V gene data show CDR1 as SGHDN and CDR2 as FVKESK. The CDR3 region has the DNA TGTGCCACCTCCGGCGGGGGGCAAGAGACCCAGTACTTC. This gives the protein CATSGGGQETQYF.

The chain employs TRBV30 and TRBJ1-3; D possibly corresponds to TRBD1 (6 bases). V was clipped by 2 bases and J by 8 bases, with 7 bases between them. Per the germline V gene, CDR1 is GTSNPN and CDR2 is SVGIG (reference sequence). The CDR3 is 11 amino acids. The chain's CDR3 is CAWSPGDTIYF. The CDR3, as DNA: TGTGCCTGGAGTCCAGGGGACACCATATATTTT.

V usage is TRBV11-3 and J usage is TRBJ2-1, with 11 bases matching TRBD2. Trimming removed 1 base from V and 12 bases from J; junction bases left unmatched: 5. The CDR3 runs 14 residues. Germline-derived CDR1 and CDR2 are SGHNT and YENEEA. The CDR3 reads CASSLASLAGGQFF. CDR3 nucleotide sequence: TGTGCCAGCAGCTTAGCGTCGCTAGCGGGGGGGCAGTTCTTC.